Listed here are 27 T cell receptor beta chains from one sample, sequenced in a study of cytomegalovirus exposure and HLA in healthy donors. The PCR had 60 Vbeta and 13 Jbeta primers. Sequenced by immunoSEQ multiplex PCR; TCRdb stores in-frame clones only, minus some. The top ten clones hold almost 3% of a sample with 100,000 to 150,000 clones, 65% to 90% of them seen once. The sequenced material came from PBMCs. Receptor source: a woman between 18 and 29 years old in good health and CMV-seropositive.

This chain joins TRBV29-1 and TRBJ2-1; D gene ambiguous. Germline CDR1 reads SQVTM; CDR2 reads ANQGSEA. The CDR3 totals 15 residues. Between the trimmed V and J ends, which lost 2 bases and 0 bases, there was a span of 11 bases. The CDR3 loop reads CSVEPTRSSYNEQFF. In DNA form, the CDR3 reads TGCAGCGTTGAACCGACTCGGAGCTCCTACAATGAGCAGTTCTTC.

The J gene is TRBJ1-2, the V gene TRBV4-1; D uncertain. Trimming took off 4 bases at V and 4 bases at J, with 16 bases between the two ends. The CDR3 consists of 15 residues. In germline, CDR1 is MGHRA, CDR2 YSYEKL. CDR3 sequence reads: CASSPHEKAPYGYTF. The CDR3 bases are TGCGCCAGCAGCCCCCACGAAAAAGCCCCCTATGGCTACACCTTC.

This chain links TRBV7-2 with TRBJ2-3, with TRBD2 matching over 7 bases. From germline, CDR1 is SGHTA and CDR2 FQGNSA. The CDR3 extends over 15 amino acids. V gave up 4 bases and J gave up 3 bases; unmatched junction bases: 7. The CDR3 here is CASSSWTSLTDTQYF. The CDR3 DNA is TGTGCCAGCAGCTCGTGGACTAGTTTAACAGATACGCAGTATTTT. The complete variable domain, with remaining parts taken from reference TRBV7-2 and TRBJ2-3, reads GAGVSQSPSNKVTEKGKDVELRCDPISGHTALYWYRQSLGQGLEFLIYFQGNSAPDKSGLPSDRFSAERTGGSVSTLTIQRTQQEDSAVYLCASSSWTSLTDTQYFGPGTRLTVL.

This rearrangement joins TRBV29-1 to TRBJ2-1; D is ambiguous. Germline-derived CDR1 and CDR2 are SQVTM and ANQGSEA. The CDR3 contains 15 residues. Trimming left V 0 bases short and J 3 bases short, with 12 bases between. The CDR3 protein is CSVEDFLESYNEQFF. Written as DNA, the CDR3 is TGCAGCGTTGAAGACTTCCTTGAGAGCTACAATGAGCAGTTCTTC.

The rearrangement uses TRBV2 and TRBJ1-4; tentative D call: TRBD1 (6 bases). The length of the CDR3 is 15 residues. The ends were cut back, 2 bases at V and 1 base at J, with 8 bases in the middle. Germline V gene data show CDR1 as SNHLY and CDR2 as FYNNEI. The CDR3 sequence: CASSETGITNEKLFF. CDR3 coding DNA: TGTGCCAGCAGTGAAACAGGGATAACTAATGAAAAACTGTTTTTT.

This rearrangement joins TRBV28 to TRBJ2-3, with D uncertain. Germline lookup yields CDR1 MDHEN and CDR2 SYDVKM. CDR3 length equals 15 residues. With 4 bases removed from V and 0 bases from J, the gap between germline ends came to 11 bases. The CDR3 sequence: CASSYPETSTDTQYF. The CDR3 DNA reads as TGTGCCAGCAGTTACCCGGAGACTAGCACAGATACGCAGTATTTT. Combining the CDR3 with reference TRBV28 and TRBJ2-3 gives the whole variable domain DVKVTQSSRYLVKRTGEKVFLECVQDMDHENMFWYRQDPGLGLRLIYFSYDVKMKEKGDIPEGYSVSREKKERFSLILESASTNQTSMYLCASSYPETSTDTQYFGPGTRLTVL.

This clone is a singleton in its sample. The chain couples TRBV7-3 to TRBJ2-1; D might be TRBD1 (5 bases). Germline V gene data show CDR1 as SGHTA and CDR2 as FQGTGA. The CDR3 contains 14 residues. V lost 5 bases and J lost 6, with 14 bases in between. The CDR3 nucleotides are TGTGCCAGCAGCCCCGTAGGGGCGGTCAATGAGCAGTTCTTC. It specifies CASSPVGAVNEQFF.

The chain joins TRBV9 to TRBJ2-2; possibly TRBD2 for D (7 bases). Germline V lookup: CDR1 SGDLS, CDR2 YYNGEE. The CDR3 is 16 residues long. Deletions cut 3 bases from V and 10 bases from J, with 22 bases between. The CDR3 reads CASSDPKGGPFLELFF. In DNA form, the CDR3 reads TGTGCCAGCAGCGACCCAAAGGGGGGGCCGTTTTTGGAGCTGTTTTTT.

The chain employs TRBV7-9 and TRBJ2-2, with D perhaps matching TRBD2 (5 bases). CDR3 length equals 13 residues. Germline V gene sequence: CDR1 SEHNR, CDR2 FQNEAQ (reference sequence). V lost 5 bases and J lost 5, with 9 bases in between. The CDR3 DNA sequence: TGTGCCAGCAGCCCAGGACTGACCGGGGAGCTGTTTTTT. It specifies CASSPGLTGELFF.

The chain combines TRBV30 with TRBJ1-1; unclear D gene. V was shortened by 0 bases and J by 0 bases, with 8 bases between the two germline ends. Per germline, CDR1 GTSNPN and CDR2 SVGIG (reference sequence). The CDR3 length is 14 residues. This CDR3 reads CAWSVDTLNTEAFF. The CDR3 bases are TGTGCCTGGAGTGTCGACACTTTGAACACTGAAGCTTTCTTT.

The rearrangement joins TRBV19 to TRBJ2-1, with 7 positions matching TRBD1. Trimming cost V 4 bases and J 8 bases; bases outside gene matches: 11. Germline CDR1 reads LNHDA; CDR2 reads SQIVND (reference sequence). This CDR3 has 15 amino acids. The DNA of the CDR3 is TGTGCCAGTAGTACACAGGGGTATATTGGCGATGAGCAGTTCTTC. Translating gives CASSTQGYIGDEQFF.

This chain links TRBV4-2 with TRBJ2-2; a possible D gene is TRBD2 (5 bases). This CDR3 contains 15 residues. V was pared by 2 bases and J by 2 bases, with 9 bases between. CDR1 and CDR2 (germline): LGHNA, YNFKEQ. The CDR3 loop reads CASSQPGVNTGELFF. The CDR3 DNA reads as TGTGCCAGCAGCCAACCCGGGGTTAACACCGGGGAGCTGTTTTTT.

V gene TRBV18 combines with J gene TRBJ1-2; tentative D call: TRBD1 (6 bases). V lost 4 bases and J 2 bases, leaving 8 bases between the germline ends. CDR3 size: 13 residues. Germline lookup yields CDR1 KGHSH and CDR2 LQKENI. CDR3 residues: CASSQGENYGYTF. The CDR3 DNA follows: TGTGCCAGCTCACAGGGGGAGAACTATGGCTACACCTTC.

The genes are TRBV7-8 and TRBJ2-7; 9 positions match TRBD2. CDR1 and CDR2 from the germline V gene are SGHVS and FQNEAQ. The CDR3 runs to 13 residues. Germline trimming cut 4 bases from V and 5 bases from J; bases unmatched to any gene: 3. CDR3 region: CASSWGLANEQYF. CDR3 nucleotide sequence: TGTGCCAGCAGCTGGGGACTAGCCAACGAGCAGTACTTC.

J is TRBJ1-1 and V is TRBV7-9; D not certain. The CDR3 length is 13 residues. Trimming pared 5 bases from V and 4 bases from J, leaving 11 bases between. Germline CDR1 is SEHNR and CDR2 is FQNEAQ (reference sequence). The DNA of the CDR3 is TGTGCCAGCAGCGGCCGGGGAGGCACTGAAGCTTTCTTT. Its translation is CASSGRGGTEAFF. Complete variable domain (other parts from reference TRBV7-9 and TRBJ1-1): DTGVSQNPRHKITKRGQNVTFRCDPISEHNRLYWYRQTLGQGPEFLTYFQNEAQLEKSRLLSDRFSAERPKGSFSTLEIQRTEQGDSAMYLCASSGRGGTEAFFGQGTRLTVV.

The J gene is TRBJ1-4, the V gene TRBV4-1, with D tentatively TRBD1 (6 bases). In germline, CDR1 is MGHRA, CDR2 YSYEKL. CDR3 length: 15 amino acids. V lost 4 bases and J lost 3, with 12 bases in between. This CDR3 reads CASSPRGGANEKLFF. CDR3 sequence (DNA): TGCGCCAGCAGCCCAAGGGGGGGAGCTAATGAAAAACTGTTTTTT.

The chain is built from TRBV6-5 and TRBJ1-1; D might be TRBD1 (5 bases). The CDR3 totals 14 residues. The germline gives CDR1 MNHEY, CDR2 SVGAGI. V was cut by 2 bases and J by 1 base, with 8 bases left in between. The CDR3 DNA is TGTGCCAGCAGTTACCGGACAACGAACACTGAAGCTTTCTTT. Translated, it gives CASSYRTTNTEAFF.

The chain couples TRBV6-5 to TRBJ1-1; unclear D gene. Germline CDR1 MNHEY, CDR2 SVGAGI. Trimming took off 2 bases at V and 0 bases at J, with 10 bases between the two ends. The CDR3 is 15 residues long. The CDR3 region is CASSYGEDMNTEAFF. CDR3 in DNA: TGTGCCAGCAGTTACGGTGAAGACATGAACACTGAAGCTTTCTTT.

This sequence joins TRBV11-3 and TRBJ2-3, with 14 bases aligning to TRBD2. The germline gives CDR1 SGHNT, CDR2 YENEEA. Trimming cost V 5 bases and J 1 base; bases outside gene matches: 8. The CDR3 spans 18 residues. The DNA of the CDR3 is TGTGCCAGCAGCCCTGGGACTAGCGGGGGTGGTGGCACAGATACGCAGTATTTT. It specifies CASSPGTSGGGGTDTQYF. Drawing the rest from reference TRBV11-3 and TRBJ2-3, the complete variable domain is EAGVVQSPRYKIIEKKQPVAFWCNPISGHNTLYWYLQNLGQGPELLIRYENEEAVDDSQLPKDRFSAERLKGVDSTLKIQPAELGDSAVYLCASSPGTSGGGGTDTQYFGPGTRLTVL.

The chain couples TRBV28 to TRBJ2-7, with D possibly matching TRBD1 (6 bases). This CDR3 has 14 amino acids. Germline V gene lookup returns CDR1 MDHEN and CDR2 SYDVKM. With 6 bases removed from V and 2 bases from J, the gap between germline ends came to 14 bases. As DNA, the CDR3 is TGTGCCAGCAGAACAACAGGGCCCACCTACGAGCAGTACTTC. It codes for CASRTTGPTYEQYF.

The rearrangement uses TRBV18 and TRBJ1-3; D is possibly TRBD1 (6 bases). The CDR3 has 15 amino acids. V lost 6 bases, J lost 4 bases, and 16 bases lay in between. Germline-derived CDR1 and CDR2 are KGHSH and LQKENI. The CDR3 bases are TGTGCCAGCTCGCAGGGACAAACATCGGGAAACACCATATATTTT. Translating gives CASSQGQTSGNTIYF.

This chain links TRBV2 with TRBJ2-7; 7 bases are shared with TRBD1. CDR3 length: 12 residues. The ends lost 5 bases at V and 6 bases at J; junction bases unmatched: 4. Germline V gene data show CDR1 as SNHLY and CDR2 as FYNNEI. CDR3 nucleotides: TGTGCCAGCAGTTGGGACAGCCGCGAGCAGTACTTC. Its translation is CASSWDSREQYF. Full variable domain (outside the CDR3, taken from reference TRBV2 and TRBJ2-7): EPEVTQTPSHQVTQMGQEVILRCVPISNHLYFYWYRQILGQKVEFLVSFYNNEISEKSEIFDDQFSVERPDGSNFTLKIRSTKLEDSAMYFCASSWDSREQYFGPGTRLTVT.

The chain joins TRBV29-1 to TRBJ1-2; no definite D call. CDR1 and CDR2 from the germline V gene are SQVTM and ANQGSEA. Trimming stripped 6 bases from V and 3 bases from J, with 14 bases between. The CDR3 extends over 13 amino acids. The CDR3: CSVRLEEDYGYTF. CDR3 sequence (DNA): TGCAGCGTCCGCCTAGAGGAGGACTATGGCTACACCTTC.

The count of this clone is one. The CDR3 bases are TGTGCCAGCTCATCAGGGGGAGATCAGCCCCAGCATTTT. Residues: CASSSGGDQPQHF. The chain links TRBV18 to TRBJ1-5; 7 positions agree with TRBD1. Germline assignment: CDR1 KGHSH and CDR2 LQKENI. CDR3 length equals 13 residues. J lost 5 bases, V lost 5 bases, and 3 bases had no gene match.

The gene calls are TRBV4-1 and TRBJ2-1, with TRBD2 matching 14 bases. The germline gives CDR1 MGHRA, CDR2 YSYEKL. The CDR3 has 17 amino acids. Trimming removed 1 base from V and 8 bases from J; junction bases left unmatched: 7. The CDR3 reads CASSQGRLAGGPHEQFF. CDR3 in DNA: TGCGCCAGCAGCCAAGGCCGACTAGCGGGGGGGCCCCATGAGCAGTTCTTC.

The CDR3 loop reads CAISERGAEAFF. CDR3 sequence (DNA): TGTGCCATCAGTGAACGGGGGGCTGAAGCTTTCTTT. The chain combines TRBV10-3 with TRBJ1-1, with D perhaps TRBD1 (5 bases). The CDR3 runs 12 residues. The germline V gene encodes CDR1 ENHRY and CDR2 SYGVKD. V was pared by 3 bases and J by 6 bases, with 8 bases between.

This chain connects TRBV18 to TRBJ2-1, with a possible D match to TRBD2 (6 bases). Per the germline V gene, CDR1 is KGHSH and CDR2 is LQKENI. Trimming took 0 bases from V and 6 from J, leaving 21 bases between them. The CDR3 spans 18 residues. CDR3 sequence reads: CASSPPVGKQGGGNEQFF. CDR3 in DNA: TGTGCCAGCTCACCACCGGTCGGAAAGCAGGGAGGAGGCAATGAGCAGTTCTTC. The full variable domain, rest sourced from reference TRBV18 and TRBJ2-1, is NAGVMQNPRHLVRRRGQEARLRCSPMKGHSHVYWYRQLPEEGLKFMVYLQKENIIDESGMPKERFSAEFPKEGPSILRIQQVVRGDSAAYFCASSPPVGKQGGGNEQFFGPGTRLTVL.